The 27 T cell receptor beta chains in this list originate from one sample, sequenced in a study of human T cells and chemical hapten exposure. Stated time point: pre-sensitization, week 0. Described treatment: therapeutic diphenylcyclopropenone sensitization with weekly scalp DPC. TCRdb passed the RACE reads through MiXCR, listing each CDR3 protein once. The sample shows tens of thousands of distinct CDR3 sequences, 7.5% to 8% of them seen only once. This specimen was whole blood, taken in connection with sensitization to the hapten diphenylcyclopropenone (DPC). These TCRs come from a woman aged 45-59 years with alopecia areata. Some clones in this sample may be carry-over from other donors' samples.

This clonotype has at least ten counts. The chain links TRBV6-6 to TRBJ2-2; 8 nucleotides match TRBD2. Trimming at V came to 6 bases and at J to 6 bases, leaving 6 bases not matched to a gene. Germline CDR1 reads MNHNY; CDR2 reads SVGAGI (reference sequence). This CDR3 comprises 14 residues. Here the CDR3 reads CASRLRGGAGELFF. CDR3 bases: TGTGCCAGCAGATTACGGGGGGGAGCCGGGGAGCTGTTTTTT.

There are a few counts of this clonotype. The gene calls are TRBV3-1 and TRBJ2-7; 9 bases are shared with TRBD1. This CDR3 is 16 amino acids long. The trim removed 3 bases at V and 2 bases at J, leaving 8 bases unmatched. The germline gives CDR1 LGHDT, CDR2 YNNKEL (reference sequence). This CDR3 reads CASSHLMGTGTYEQYF. CDR3 DNA: TGTGCCAGCAGCCACCTAATGGGGACAGGGACCTACGAGCAGTACTTC.

This clonotype was seen at least ten times. CDR3 protein: CASSRSRTGDEAFF. The DNA for the CDR3 is TGTGCCAGCTCACGATCTAGGACAGGGGATGAAGCTTTCTTT. This rearrangement joins TRBV18 to TRBJ1-1; 9 bases line up with TRBD1. Germline V CDR1 and CDR2: KGHSH, LQKENI. This CDR3 contains 14 residues. The V gene end was trimmed by 4 bases and the J gene end by 7 bases; junction bases not matched to a gene: 7.

In its sample, this clonotype was seen many times. The chain has TRBV5-1 and TRBJ2-3; the match to TRBD2 covers 8 bases. This CDR3 contains 16 residues. The germline gives CDR1 SGHRS, CDR2 YFSETQ. Trimming took 1 base from V and 2 from J; bases not matched to a gene: 6. The CDR3 here is CASSLPLAAYTDTQYF. CDR3 DNA: TGCGCCAGCAGCTTGCCACTAGCGGCTTACACAGATACGCAGTATTTT. Supplemented by reference TRBV5-1 and TRBJ2-3, the full variable domain reads KAGVTQTPRYLIKTRGQQVTLSCSPISGHRSVSWYQQTPGQGLQFLFEYFSETQRNKGNFPGRFSGRQFSNSRSEMNVSTLELGDSALYLCASSLPLAAYTDTQYFGPGTRLTVL.

In its sample, this clonotype was seen many times. The J gene is TRBJ1-4, the V gene TRBV19; D is unclear. Germline V gene sequence: CDR1 LNHDA, CDR2 SQIVND (reference sequence). CDR3 length: 13 amino acids. Deletions cut 11 bases from V and 7 bases from J, with 17 bases between. DNA of the CDR3: TGTGCCGGAGCCGCCACTCGGGGTGAAAAACTGTTTTTT. It codes for CAGAATRGEKLFF.

In this sample, this clonotype turned up many times. The V gene is TRBV18, the J gene TRBJ1-5, with 7 nucleotides matching TRBD1. V was pared by 3 bases and J by 3 bases, with 5 bases of the junction left unmatched. Per the germline V gene, CDR1 is KGHSH and CDR2 is LQKENI. The CDR3 covers 15 residues. CDR3 sequence: CASSPGGQYNQPQHF. The CDR3 coding sequence is TGTGCCAGCTCACCGGGGGGACAGTACAATCAGCCCCAGCATTTT. Variable domain in full (rest from reference TRBV18 and TRBJ1-5): NAGVMQNPRHLVRRRGQEARLRCSPMKGHSHVYWYRQLPEEGLKFMVYLQKENIIDESGMPKERFSAEFPKEGPSILRIQQVVRGDSAAYFCASSPGGQYNQPQHFGDGTRLSIL.

This clonotype was counted ten times or more. J is TRBJ1-2 and V is TRBV20-1; the D gene is possibly TRBD1 (6 bases). This CDR3 region has 13 residues. Germline values: CDR1 DFQATT, CDR2 SNEGSKA (reference sequence). V lost 3 bases to trimming and J lost 4 bases, with 12 bases between them. The CDR3 region has the DNA TGCAGTGCTAGCCTAGGGGGGAGCTATGGCTACACCTTC. Protein: CSASLGGSYGYTF.

This clonotype was detected many times. The chain has TRBV18 and TRBJ1-5; TRBD1 aligns across 7 bases. J was trimmed by 7 bases and V by 3 bases; bases with no gene match: 6. Germline V gene data show CDR1 as KGHSH and CDR2 as LQKENI. CDR3 size: 14 residues. The CDR3 DNA follows: TGTGCCAGCTCACCGCGGACAGGTCAACAGCCCCAGCATTTT. It yields the protein CASSPRTGQQPQHF.

At least ten counts were recorded for this clonotype. This chain's CDR3 is CASSQGVSALNTEAFF. CDR3 in DNA: TGTGCCAGCAGCCAAGGAGTTTCGGCCCTGAACACTGAAGCTTTCTTT. The chain is built from TRBV3-1 and TRBJ1-1; D unclear. Germline-derived CDR1 and CDR2 are LGHDT and YNNKEL (reference sequence). Trimming stripped 1 base from V and 0 bases from J, with 12 bases between. This CDR3 region has 16 residues.

This clonotype was seen many times. The J gene is TRBJ1-5, the V gene TRBV18; TRBD1 might be the D (5 bases). Trimming cost V 3 bases and J 1 base, with 10 bases left between them. Germline loops: CDR1 KGHSH, CDR2 LQKENI. The CDR3 runs 15 residues. The CDR3 nucleotides are TGTGCCAGCTCACCGACCCGGGACAGCAATCAGCCCCAGCATTTT. Protein: CASSPTRDSNQPQHF.

V gene TRBV20-1 combines with J gene TRBJ2-7, with D possibly being TRBD2 (7 bases). V lost 5 bases, J lost 3 bases, and 17 bases lay in between. The germline V gene encodes CDR1 DFQATT and CDR2 SNEGSKA (reference sequence). The CDR3 covers 14 residues. CDR3 protein: CSARNRDYLYEQYF. The DNA for the CDR3 is TGCAGTGCTCGAAACAGGGACTACCTCTACGAGCAGTACTTC.

This clonotype was counted between two and nine times. The CDR3 spells CASSPFQGIYEQYF. The CDR3 DNA reads as TGCGCCAGCAGCCCCTTTCAGGGGATCTACGAGCAGTACTTC. The V gene is TRBV4-3, the J gene TRBJ2-7; TRBD1 is a possible D gene (6 bases). CDR1 is LGHNA, CDR2 YSLEER, per germline. The V gene lost 4 bases and the J gene lost 3 bases, with 13 bases spanning the gap. The length of the CDR3 is 14 residues.

CDR3 sequence reads: CASRPKAGRNQPQHF. CDR3 sequence (DNA): TGTGCAAGTCGCCCTAAGGCGGGGCGCAATCAGCCCCAGCATTTT. The chain carries TRBV12-2 and TRBJ1-5; TRBD1, the table's D call, was not compared with the DNA. TRBV12-2 is listed as a pseudogene. The length of the CDR3 is 15 residues.

This clonotype occurred many times. CDR3: CSVPPPAVNTEAFF. The CDR3 DNA sequence: TGCAGCGTTCCGCCACCGGCAGTGAACACTGAAGCTTTCTTT. The J gene is TRBJ1-1, the V gene TRBV29-1; D remains ambiguous. In germline, CDR1 is SQVTM, CDR2 ANQGSEA. The CDR3 totals 14 residues. The V end was cut by 5 bases, the J end by 0 bases, with 13 bases between.

This clonotype was detected many times. The chain combines TRBV5-6 with TRBJ2-7; TRBD1 matches at 9 bases. The germline V gene has CDR1 SGHDT and CDR2 YYEEEE. V trimming: 4 bases; J trimming: 2 bases; junction bases outside the gene matches: 4. This CDR3 has 14 residues. CDR3 amino acids: CASSGGTGTYEQYF. The DNA of the CDR3 is TGTGCCAGCAGCGGGGGGACAGGGACCTACGAGCAGTACTTC. Variable domain in full (rest from reference TRBV5-6 and TRBJ2-7): DAGVTQSPTHLIKTRGQQVTLRCSPKSGHDTVSWYQQALGQGPQFIFQYYEEEERQRGNFPDRFSGHQFPNYSSELNVNALLLGDSALYLCASSGGTGTYEQYFGPGTRLTVT.

This clonotype was detected ten times or more. The chain uses TRBV6-2 or TRBV6-3 and TRBJ1-5, with D tentatively TRBD1 (5 bases). The CDR3 is 15 residues long. The germline V gene encodes CDR1 MNHEY and CDR2 SVGEGT. V shed 7 bases and J shed 0 bases, with 13 bases lying between them. The CDR3 nucleotides read TGTGCCAGCAAACCCGGACAATATAGCAATCAGCCCCAGCATTTT. It encodes CASKPGQYSNQPQHF.

This clonotype was picked up many times. This rearrangement joins TRBV12-3 or TRBV12-4 to TRBJ2-3, with TRBD2 as a possible D gene (6 bases). The germline V and J ends were trimmed by 3 bases and 2 bases, with 12 bases remaining between them. The CDR3 spans 15 residues. The CDR3 sequence is CASSFFGGATDTQYF. The CDR3 DNA sequence: TGTGCCAGCAGTTTTTTTGGAGGGGCCACAGATACGCAGTATTTT.

This clonotype was detected only a few times. The V and J genes are TRBV29-1 and TRBJ2-7, with 10 positions matching TRBD1. This CDR3 has 12 amino acids. Per germline, CDR1 SQVTM and CDR2 ANQGSEA. J gave up 2 bases and V 7 bases, and 2 bases lay outside the gene matches. The CDR3 nucleotides read TGCAGCGGGGGGACAGGGGCCTACGAGCAGTACTTC. This gives the protein CSGGTGAYEQYF.

This clonotype was recorded many times. The chain couples TRBV2 to TRBJ2-1; a weak D match, TRBD2 (6 bases). The germline V gene encodes CDR1 SNHLY and CDR2 FYNNEI. The CDR3 spans 15 residues. V lost 6 bases to trimming and J lost 6 bases, with 18 bases between them. The CDR3 region is CASSRTPLGGNEQFF. The CDR3 region has the DNA TGTGCCAGCAGCCGGACCCCCCTGGGGGGCAATGAGCAGTTCTTC.

This clonotype has at least ten counts. This chain uses TRBV19 with TRBJ1-5; D uncertain. Germline lookup yields CDR1 LNHDA and CDR2 SQIVND (reference sequence). V dropped 3 bases and J dropped 5 bases, with 14 bases sitting between them. CDR3 length: 15 residues. The chain's CDR3 is CASSIPGVGDQPQHF. The CDR3 DNA follows: TGTGCCAGTAGTATTCCCGGCGTTGGAGATCAGCCCCAGCATTTT.

This clonotype was counted only a few times. The chain has TRBV7-2 and TRBJ2-1; D could derive from TRBD1 or TRBD2 (5 bases each). Germline V gene lookup returns CDR1 SGHTA and CDR2 FQGNSA. This CDR3 region has 15 residues. V lost 1 base and J 5 bases, leaving 12 bases between the germline ends. The CDR3 spells CASSLVYGGDNEQFF. In nucleotides, the CDR3 is TGTGCCAGCAGCTTAGTTTATGGGGGAGACAATGAGCAGTTCTTC.

This clonotype was recorded many times. This chain links TRBV6-6 with TRBJ2-2; TRBD1 is a possible D gene (6 bases). CDR3 length equals 14 residues. Germline CDR1 and CDR2: MNHNY and SVGAGI (reference sequence). The germline V and J ends were trimmed by 5 bases and 1 base, with 8 bases remaining between them. The CDR3 region has the DNA TGTGCCAGCAGTGGGGGCGGGAACACCGGGGAGCTGTTTTTT. Its protein is CASSGGGNTGELFF.

The genes are TRBV11-1 and TRBJ1-6, with D possibly TRBD1 on 5 matching bases. The CDR3 is 14 amino acids. Trimming left V 5 bases short and J 7 bases short, with 12 bases between. CDR1 and CDR2 (germline): SGHAT, FQDESV (reference sequence). CDR3 residues: CASSPGTWNSPLHF. CDR3 bases: TGTGCCAGCAGCCCCGGGACGTGGAATTCACCCCTCCACTTT.

This clonotype was observed at least ten times. The rearrangement joins TRBV18 to TRBJ1-2, with D unresolved. The CDR3 extends over 14 amino acids. The V end was cut by 3 bases, the J end by 2 bases, with 10 bases between. Germline V gene lookup returns CDR1 KGHSH and CDR2 LQKENI. The CDR3, as DNA: TGTGCCAGCTCACCGGGAGGGCCGAACTATGGCTACACCTTC. This encodes CASSPGGPNYGYTF.

This clonotype turned up a few times. The CDR3 bases are TGCAGTGCTCCCACCCCGTCCAATGAGCAGTTCTTC. This sequence encodes CSAPTPSNEQFF. The V call is TRBV20-1, the J call TRBJ2-1; no firm D call. The CDR3 has 12 amino acids. Trimming shortened V by 5 bases and J by 6 bases, and 11 bases separated the two germline ends. The germline gives CDR1 DFQATT, CDR2 SNEGSKA (reference sequence).

In this sample, this clonotype turned up many times. The J gene is TRBJ2-3, the V gene TRBV5-6, with D unresolved. In germline, CDR1 is SGHDT, CDR2 YYEEEE. V was shortened by 4 bases and J by 1 base, with 16 bases between the two germline ends. The CDR3 loop spans 16 amino acids. DNA for the CDR3: TGTGCCAGCAGCCTAGAAGGGCAGAGGCGCACAGATACGCAGTATTTT. The encoded protein is CASSLEGQRRTDTQYF.

This clonotype was seen repeatedly, ten times or more. This chain links TRBV19 with TRBJ1-5; D is ambiguous. The CDR3 runs 14 residues. Trimming left V 11 bases short and J 0 bases short, with 14 bases between. From germline, CDR1 is LNHDA and CDR2 SQIVND (reference sequence). CDR3 in amino acids: CASEAIYSNQPQHF. The CDR3 DNA reads as TGTGCCTCCGAGGCCATTTATAGCAATCAGCCCCAGCATTTT.